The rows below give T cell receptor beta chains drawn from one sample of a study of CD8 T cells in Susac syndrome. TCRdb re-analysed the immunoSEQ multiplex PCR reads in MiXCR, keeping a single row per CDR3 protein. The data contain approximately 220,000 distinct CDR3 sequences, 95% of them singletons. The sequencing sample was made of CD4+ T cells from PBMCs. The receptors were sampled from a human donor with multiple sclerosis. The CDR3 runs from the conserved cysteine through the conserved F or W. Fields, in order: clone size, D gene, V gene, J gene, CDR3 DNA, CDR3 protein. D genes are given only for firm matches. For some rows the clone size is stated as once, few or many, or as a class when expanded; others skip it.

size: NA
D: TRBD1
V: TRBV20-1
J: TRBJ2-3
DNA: TGCAGTGCTATACAGGGGGGAATTAAGGATACGCAGTATTTT
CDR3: CSAIQGGIKDTQYF

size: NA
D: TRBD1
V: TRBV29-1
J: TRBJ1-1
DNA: TGCAGCGTTAACAGGGGTCGGAACACTGAAGCTTTCTTT
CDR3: CSVNRGRNTEAFF

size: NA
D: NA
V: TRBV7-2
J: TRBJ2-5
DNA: TGTGCCAGCAGTTCCCCCCCAGAGACCCAGTACTTC
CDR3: CASSSPPETQYF

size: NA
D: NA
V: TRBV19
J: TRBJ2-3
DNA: TGTGCCAGTAGTACTCAAAGTAGGGGGGATACGCAGTATTTT
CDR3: CASSTQSRGDTQYF

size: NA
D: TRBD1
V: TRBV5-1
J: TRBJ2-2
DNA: TGCGCCAGCAGCTTGGCCTTCTACCTTCTAGGGGGCGACACCGGGGAGCTGTTTTTT
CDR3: CASSLAFYLLGGDTGELFF

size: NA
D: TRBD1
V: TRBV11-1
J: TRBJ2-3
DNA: TGTGCCAGCAGCAAGACAGGGGCTAGCACAGATACGCAGTATTTT
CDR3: CASSKTGASTDTQYF

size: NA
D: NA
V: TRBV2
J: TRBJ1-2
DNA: TGTGCCAGCAGTGAAGGTCGGCAGGGTCATGGCTACACCTTC
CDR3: CASSEGRQGHGYTF

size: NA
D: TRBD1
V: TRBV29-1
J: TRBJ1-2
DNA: TGCAGCGTTGGGAGGACAGGCACGGGCTACACCTTC
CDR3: CSVGRTGTGYTF

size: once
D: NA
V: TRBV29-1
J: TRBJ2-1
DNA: TGCAGCGTTGATCTGCTTAGCGGCGCCTACAATGAGCAGTTCTTC
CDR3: CSVDLLSGAYNEQFF

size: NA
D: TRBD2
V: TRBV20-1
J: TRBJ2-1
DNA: TGCAGTGCCGGGACTAGCGGGGGCAATGAGCAGTTCTTC
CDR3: CSAGTSGGNEQFF

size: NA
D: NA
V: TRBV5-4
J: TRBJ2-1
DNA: TGTGCCAGCTCAACGGGGGAAGTCTCCTACAATGAGCAGTTCTTC
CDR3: CASSTGEVSYNEQFF

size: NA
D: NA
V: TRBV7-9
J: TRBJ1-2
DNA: TGTGCCAGCAGCTCTAACCAAGGAAGGAAGTTCGACGGCTACACCTTC
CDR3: CASSSNQGRKFDGYTF

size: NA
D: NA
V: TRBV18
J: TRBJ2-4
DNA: TGTGCCAGCTCACCCTTAACGGGGCTAGAAAACATTCAGTACTTC
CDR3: CASSPLTGLENIQYF

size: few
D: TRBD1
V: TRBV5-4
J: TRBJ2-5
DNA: TGTGCCAGCAGCTTGCCTGGGCAGGGGGAAGAGACCCAGTACTTC
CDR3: CASSLPGQGEETQYF

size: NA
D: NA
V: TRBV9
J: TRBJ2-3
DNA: TGTGCCAGCAGCGAATCACCTAGCACAGATACGCAGTATTTT
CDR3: CASSESPSTDTQYF